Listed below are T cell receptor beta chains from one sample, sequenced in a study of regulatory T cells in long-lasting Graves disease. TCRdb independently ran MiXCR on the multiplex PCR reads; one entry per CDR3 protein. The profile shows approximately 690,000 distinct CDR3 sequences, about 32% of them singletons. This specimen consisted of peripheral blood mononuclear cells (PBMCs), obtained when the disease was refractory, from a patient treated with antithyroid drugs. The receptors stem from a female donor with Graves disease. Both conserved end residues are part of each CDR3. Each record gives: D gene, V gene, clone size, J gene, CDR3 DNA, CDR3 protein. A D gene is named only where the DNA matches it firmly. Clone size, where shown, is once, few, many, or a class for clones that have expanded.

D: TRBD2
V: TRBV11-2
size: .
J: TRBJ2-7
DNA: TGTGCCAGCAGCCTCAATCTAGCGGGGAGGTTTGGGGAGCAGTACTTC
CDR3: CASSLNLAGRFGEQYF

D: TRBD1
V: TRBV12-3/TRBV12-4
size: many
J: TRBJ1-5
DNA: TGTGCCAGCCGCCGGGACAGGGAGAATCAGCCCCAGCATTTT
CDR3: CASRRDRENQPQHF

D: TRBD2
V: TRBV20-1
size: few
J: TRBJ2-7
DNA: TGCAGTGCTAGAGATCTAGCGGGAGAAGACTACGAGCAGTACTTC
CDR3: CSARDLAGEDYEQYF

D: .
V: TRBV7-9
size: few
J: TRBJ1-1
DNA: TGTGCCAGCAGCGCCCGAGGTGCATACACTGAAGCTTTCTTT
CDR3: CASSARGAYTEAFF

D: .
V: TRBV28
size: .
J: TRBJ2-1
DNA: TGTGCCAGCAGTTCCCAATACAATGAGCAGTTCTTC
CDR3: CASSSQYNEQFF

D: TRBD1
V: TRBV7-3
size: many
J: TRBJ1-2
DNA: TGTGCCAGCAGCTTACTCCCGGGACAGGGGTATGGCTACACCTTC
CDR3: CASSLLPGQGYGYTF

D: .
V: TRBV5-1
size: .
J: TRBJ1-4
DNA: TGCGCCAGCAGACCTCCGGGGAGGACTAATGAAAAACTGTTTTTT
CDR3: CASRPPGRTNEKLFF

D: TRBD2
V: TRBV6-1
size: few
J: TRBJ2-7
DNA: TGTGCCAGCAGTAACGGTAGGACTAGCCAAAGCTCCTACGAGCAGTACTTC
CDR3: CASSNGRTSQSSYEQYF

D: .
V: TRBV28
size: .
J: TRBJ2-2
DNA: TGTGCCAGCAGTTCCAGACTGAATACCGGGGAGCTGTTTTTT
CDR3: CASSSRLNTGELFF

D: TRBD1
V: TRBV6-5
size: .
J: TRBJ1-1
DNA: TGTGCCAGCAGTTACTCACATTACAGGGGGGATAATGAAGCTTTCTTT
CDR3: CASSYSHYRGDNEAFF

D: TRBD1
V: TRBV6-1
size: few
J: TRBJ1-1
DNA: TGTGCCAGCAGACCTAGACTTCGGACAGGGTCAGCCGAAGCTTTCTTT
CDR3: CASRPRLRTGSAEAFF

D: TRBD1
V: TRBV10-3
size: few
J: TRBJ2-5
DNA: TGTGCCATCAGCAAGACAGGGGAAGAGACCCAGTACTTC
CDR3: CAISKTGEETQYF

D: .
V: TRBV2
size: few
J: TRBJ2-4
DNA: TGTGCCAGCAAACTGGAGACTGTAGCCAAAAACATTCAGTACTTC
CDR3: CASKLETVAKNIQYF

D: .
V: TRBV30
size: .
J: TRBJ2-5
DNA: TGTGCCTGGAGAGAGCTCGGGACTCTCGTAGGGGGCTTC
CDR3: CAWRELGTLVGGF

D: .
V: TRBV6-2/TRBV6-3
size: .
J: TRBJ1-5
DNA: TGTGCCAGCAGTTTCTGGTGCAATCAGCCCCAGCATTTT
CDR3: CASSFWCNQPQHF

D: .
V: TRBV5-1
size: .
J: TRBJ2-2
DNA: TGCGCCAGCAGCACGACAGCGGTGACCGGGGAGCTGTTTTTT
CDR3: CASSTTAVTGELFF

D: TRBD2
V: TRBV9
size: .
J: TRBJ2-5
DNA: TGTGCCAGCAGCGTAACTAGCGGGAGCAGGCAAGAGACCCAGTACTTC
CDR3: CASSVTSGSRQETQYF

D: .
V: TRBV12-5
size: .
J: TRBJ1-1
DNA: TGTGCTAGTGGTTTGGTAATTCTGATGGTAGACAAGAACACTGAAGCTTTCTTT
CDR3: CASGLVILMVDKNTEAFF

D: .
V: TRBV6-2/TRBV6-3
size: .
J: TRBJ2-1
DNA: TGTGCCAGCAGTTATGTGGGCAACCTGAACAATGAGCAGTTCTTC
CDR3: CASSYVGNLNNEQFF

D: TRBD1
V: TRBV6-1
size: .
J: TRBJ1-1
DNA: TGTGCCAGACGAAATGAACCGGGACAGGGTACCACTGAAGCTTTCTTT
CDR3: CARRNEPGQGTTEAFF

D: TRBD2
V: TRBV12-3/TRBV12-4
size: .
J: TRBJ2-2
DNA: TGTGCCAGCAGTTTTCAACCCCGATATAGACTAGCGGGAGGGTTTAACACCGGGGAGCTGTTTTTT
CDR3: CASSFQPRYRLAGGFNTGELFF

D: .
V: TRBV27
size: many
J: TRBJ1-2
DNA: TGTGCCAGCAGTTGGGACAAGACTAACTATGGCTACACCTTC
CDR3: CASSWDKTNYGYTF

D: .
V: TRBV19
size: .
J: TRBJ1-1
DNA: TGTGCCAGTAGCAGAAGGGAGGTCGGCACTGAAGCTTTCTTT
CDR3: CASSRREVGTEAFF

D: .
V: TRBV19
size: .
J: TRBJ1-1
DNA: TGTGCCAGTATTATGTCGGGTAACACTGAAGCTTTCTTT
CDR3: CASIMSGNTEAFF

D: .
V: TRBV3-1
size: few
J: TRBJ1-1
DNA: TGTGCCAGCAGCCACCCTGGGGTAAGGACTGAAGCTTTCTTT
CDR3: CASSHPGVRTEAFF

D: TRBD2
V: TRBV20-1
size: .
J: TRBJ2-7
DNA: TGCAGTGCTAGACCCGGGACTAGCGACTACGAGCAGTACTTC
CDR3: CSARPGTSDYEQYF

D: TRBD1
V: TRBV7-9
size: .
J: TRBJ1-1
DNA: TGTGCCAGCAGCCGTACAGGGGGGGGGGACACTGAAGCTTTCTTT
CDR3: CASSRTGGGDTEAFF

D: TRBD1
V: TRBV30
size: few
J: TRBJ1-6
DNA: TGTGCCTGGAAATCCCGGACAGGGGTGAATTCACCCCTCCACTTT
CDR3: CAWKSRTGVNSPLHF

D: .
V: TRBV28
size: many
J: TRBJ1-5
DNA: TGTGCCAGCAGGCGGATTTTCCTCGGCAATCAGCCCCAGCATTTT
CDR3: CASRRIFLGNQPQHF

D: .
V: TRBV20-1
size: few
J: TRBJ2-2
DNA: TGCAGTGCTAGAGATGGACGCGGAGGGAACACCGGGGAGCTGTTTTTT
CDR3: CSARDGRGGNTGELFF

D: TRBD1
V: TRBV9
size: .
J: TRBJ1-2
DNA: TGTGCCAGCAGCGATCCCGGGACAGGGGGCGGCTACACCTTC
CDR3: CASSDPGTGGGYTF

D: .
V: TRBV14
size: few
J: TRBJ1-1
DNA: TGTGCCAGCAGCCAAGAATACAGCCTGAACACTGAAGCTTTCTTT
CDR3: CASSQEYSLNTEAFF

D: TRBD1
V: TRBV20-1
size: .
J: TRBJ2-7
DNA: TGCAGTGCTAGACCCGGGACAGGGTCCTCCGAGCAGTACTTC
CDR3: CSARPGTGSSEQYF

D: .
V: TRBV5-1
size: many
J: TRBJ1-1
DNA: TGTGCCAGCAGCTTAACGGGGGCGGGGACTGAAGCTTTCTTT
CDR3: CASSLTGAGTEAFF

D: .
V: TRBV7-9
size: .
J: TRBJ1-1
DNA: TGTGCCAGCAACATCCCGGCGAACACTGAAGCTTTCTTT
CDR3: CASNIPANTEAFF

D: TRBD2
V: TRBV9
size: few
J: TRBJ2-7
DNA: TGTGCCAGCAGCGGCGGACTAGCGGGAGTGTGGGCCTACGAGCAGTACTTC
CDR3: CASSGGLAGVWAYEQYF

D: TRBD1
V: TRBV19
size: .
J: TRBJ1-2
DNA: TGTGCCAGTAGTCCCAGGACAGGGTCGGGCGGCTACACCTTC
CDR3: CASSPRTGSGGYTF

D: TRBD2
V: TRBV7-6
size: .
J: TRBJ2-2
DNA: TGTGCCAGCAGCTTAGACCGGCTAGCGGACACCGGGGAGCTGTTTTTT
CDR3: CASSLDRLADTGELFF

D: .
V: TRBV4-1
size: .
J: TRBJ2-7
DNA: TGCGCCAGCAGATTTGCAGTGAGCTCCTACGAGCAGTACTTC
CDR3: CASRFAVSSYEQYF

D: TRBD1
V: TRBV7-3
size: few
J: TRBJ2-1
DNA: TGTGCCAGCAGCTTACGACAGGGGGTATGGAATGAGCAGTTCTTC
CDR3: CASSLRQGVWNEQFF

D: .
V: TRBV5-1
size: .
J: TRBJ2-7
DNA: TGCGCCAGCAGCTTGGATACGGGGAACGAGCAGTACTTC
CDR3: CASSLDTGNEQYF

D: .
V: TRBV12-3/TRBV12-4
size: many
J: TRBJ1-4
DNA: TGTGCCAGCAAGGACGCAACTAATGAAAAACTGTTTTTT
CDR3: CASKDATNEKLFF

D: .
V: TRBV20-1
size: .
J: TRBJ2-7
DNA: TGCAGTGCTAAAATGACCGACTCGGCGGAGGAGGGTGTCTACGAGCAGTACTTC
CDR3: CSAKMTDSAEEGVYEQYF

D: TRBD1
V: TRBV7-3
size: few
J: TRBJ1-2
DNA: TGTGCCAGCAGCTCAACAGGGGGCCATGGCTACACCTTC
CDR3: CASSSTGGHGYTF

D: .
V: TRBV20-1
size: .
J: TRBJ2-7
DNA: TGCAGTGCTAGGGACCTCGGGGTCCAGCCAACCGAGCAGTACTTC
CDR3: CSARDLGVQPTEQYF

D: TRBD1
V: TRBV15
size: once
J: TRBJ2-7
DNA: TGTGCCACCAGCAGGGACAGGGGGCTTTCCGAGCAGTACTTC
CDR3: CATSRDRGLSEQYF

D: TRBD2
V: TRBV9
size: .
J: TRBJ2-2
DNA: TGTGCCAGCAGCTCACCCGGGGGGGGGAGGACGACCGGGGAGCTGTTTTTT
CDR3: CASSSPGGGRTTGELFF

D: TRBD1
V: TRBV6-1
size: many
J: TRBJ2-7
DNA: TGTGCCAGCAACCCGCTGAGACAGGGAAACTACGAGCAGTACTTC
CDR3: CASNPLRQGNYEQYF

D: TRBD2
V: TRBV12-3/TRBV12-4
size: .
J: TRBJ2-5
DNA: TGTGCCAGCAGTTACTCTAGCGGGAGGGCGGAGACCCAGTACTTC
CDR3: CASSYSSGRAETQYF

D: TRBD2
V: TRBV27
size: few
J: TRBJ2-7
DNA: TGTGCCAGCAGTTCTGGACTAGCGGGAGTACGGTACTTC
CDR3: CASSSGLAGVRYF

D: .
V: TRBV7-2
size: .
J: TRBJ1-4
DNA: TGTGCCAGCAGCTCAACCAGGGTGTTCGATGAAAAACTGTTTTTT
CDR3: CASSSTRVFDEKLFF

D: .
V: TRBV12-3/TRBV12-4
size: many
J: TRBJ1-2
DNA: TGTGCCAGCAGCATCAAGCCGAGATCCTACACCTTC
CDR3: CASSIKPRSYTF